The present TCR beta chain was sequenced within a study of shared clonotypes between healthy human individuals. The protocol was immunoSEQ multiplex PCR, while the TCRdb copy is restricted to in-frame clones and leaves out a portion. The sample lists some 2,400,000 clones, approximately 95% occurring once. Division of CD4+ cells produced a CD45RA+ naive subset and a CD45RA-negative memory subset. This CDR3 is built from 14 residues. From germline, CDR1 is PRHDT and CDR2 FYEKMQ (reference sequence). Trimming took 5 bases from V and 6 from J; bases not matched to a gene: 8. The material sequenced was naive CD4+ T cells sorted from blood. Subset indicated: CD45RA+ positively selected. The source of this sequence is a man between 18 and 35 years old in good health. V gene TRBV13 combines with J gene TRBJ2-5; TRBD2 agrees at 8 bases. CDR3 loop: CASSPVGGAKTQYF. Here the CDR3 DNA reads TGTGCCAGCAGCCCCGTCGGGGGGGCAAAGACCCAGTACTTC.